Below, one TCR beta chain is given with its context. Its target is unknown. The sequenced fragment ends 3 residues before the CDR3 boundary, so the rest is inferred from the germline J gene. There are 14 residues in the CDR3. Trimming at V came to 3 bases and at J to 3 bases, leaving 2 bases not matched to a gene. Germline V gene lookup returns CDR1 SGHRS and CDR2 YFSETQ. This sample was taken from a study of T cells in women clearing cervical HPV infection. Study at large: Case blood was drawn when the lesion was first found; control blood after infection became undetectable.

Clones were sequenced by immunoSEQ multiplex PCR, and TCRdb holds only the in-frame ones, with some missing. The sample is made up of roughly 30,000 clones, and the top ten hold 7.5% to 9.5% of it. Study conclusions and caveats: Each sample's T-cell count was unknown, possibly confounding richness.

The clonotype originates from a woman aged 18-70 years with a cervical HPV16 infection that either progressed to CIN3+ or cleared (not recorded which). V is TRBV5-1 and J is TRBJ2-5; 10 nucleotides align to TRBD1. The sample comprised blood buffy coat. Partial CDR3 DNA: TGCGCCAGCAGCTGGGACAGGGGTAAAGAGACC. Residues: CASSWDRGKET. In full, the CDR3 reads CASSWDRGKETQYF.